This T cell receptor (beta chain) was retrieved from a study of blood T cell repertoires in COVID-19. Whole-study context: Some COVID-19 samples were acute and others convalescent; all came from the United States, Italy and Spain.

The V end was cut by 4 bases, the J end by 1 base, with 16 bases between. Germline V CDR1 and CDR2: MRHNA, SNTAGT. The CDR3 runs 16 residues. Clones were sequenced by immunoSEQ multiplex PCR, and TCRdb holds only the in-frame ones, with some missing. This sample has over 200,000 clones; about 91% occur once, and the top ten carry around 1.2%. Sample: peripheral blood. The sequence derives from a man between 25 and 39 years old with acute or convalescent COVID-19. The chain joins TRBV6-4 to TRBJ1-1; maybe TRBD1 (6 bases). CDR3 region: CASSVTGTSKNTEAFF. The CDR3, as DNA: TGTGCCAGCAGTGTGACCGGGACAAGCAAGAACACTGAAGCTTTCTTT.